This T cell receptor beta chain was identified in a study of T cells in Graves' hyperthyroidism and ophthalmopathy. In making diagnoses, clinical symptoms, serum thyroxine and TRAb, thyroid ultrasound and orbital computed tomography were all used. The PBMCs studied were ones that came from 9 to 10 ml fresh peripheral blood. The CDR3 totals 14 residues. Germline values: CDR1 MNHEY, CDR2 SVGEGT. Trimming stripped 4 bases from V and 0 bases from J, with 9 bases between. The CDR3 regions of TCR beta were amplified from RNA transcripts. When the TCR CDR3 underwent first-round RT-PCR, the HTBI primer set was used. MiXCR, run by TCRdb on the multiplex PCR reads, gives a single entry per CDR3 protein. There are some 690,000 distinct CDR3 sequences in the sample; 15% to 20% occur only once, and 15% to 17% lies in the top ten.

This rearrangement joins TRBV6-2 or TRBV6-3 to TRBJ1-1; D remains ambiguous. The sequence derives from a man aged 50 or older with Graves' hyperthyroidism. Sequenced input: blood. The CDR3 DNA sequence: TGTGCCAGCAGTTCTTGGGGAATGAACACTGAAGCTTTCTTT. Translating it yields CASSSWGMNTEAFF.